One and the same sample provided the 5 T cell receptor beta chains below, sequenced in a study of cytomegalovirus exposure and HLA in healthy donors (dated by TCRdb to 2016 to 2017). Libraries were built with the immunoSEQ multiplex PCR assay. For the multiplex PCR, a mixture combining 60 forward primers for TCR Vbeta segments and 13 reverse primers for TCR Jbeta segments was used. TCRdb holds this immuneACCESS table with in-frame rearrangements only. Some clones are missing; in checked studies, unresolved V genes explain under half, and the rest has no known cause. The sample profile shows some 130,000 clones; around 77% of them were found once. Jointly, the top ten make up approximately 1% of the sample. Sequences were obtained from PBMCs. Receptors originate from a man between 18 and 29 years old in good health and CMV-seronegative.

This clone occurred a few times. The chain employs TRBV4-2 and TRBJ1-6; perhaps TRBD1 as D (6 bases). The CDR3 totals 16 residues. V was pared by 0 bases and J by 8 bases, with 14 bases between. The germline V gene encodes CDR1 LGHNA and CDR2 YNFKEQ. CDR3 loop: CASSQDKGGEYSPLHF. In DNA, the CDR3 is TGTGCCAGCAGCCAAGATAAGGGGGGGGAGTATTCACCCCTCCACTTT.

This chain links TRBV6-1 with TRBJ2-1, with TRBD1 identical over 11 bases. Germline V gene sequence: CDR1 MNHNS, CDR2 SASEGT. The CDR3 extends over 14 amino acids. The junction had 5 bases not matched to a gene; V was cut back by 6 bases and J by 7 bases. The CDR3 region is CASSSDRGRNEQFF. The CDR3 bases are TGTGCCAGCAGCTCGGACAGGGGGCGGAATGAGCAGTTCTTC.

This rearrangement joins TRBV5-1 to TRBJ2-5; weak D call: TRBD1 (6 bases). Gene TRBJ2-7 matches the end of the DNA better, so the J call may be wrong. Germline-derived CDR1 and CDR2 are SGHRS and YFSETQ. The CDR3 has 15 residues. The CDR3 reads CASSGQGLHSYEQYF. Written as DNA, the CDR3 is TGCGCCAGCAGCGGGCAGGGGCTGCACTCCTACGAGCAGTACTTC.

The chain combines TRBV7-9 with TRBJ1-1; TRBD1 is a possible D gene (6 bases). The CDR3 is 12 residues long. Germline assignment: CDR1 SEHNR and CDR2 FQNEAQ (reference sequence). V was clipped by 4 bases and J by 7 bases, with 10 bases between them. The CDR3 DNA reads as TGTGCCAGCAGCTCCAGGGGCCTTGAAGCTTTCTTT. It yields the protein CASSSRGLEAFF.

This clone was seen more than once but under ten times. CDR3 amino acids: CSVRGLAKNTGELFF. Written as DNA, the CDR3 is TGCAGCGTCCGTGGCCTAGCGAAGAACACCGGGGAGCTGTTTTTT. J is TRBJ2-2 and V is TRBV29-1; D perhaps matches TRBD2 (6 bases). This CDR3 comprises 15 residues. The V and J ends lost 6 bases and 1 base respectively, with 15 bases between them. The germline gives CDR1 SQVTM, CDR2 ANQGSEA.